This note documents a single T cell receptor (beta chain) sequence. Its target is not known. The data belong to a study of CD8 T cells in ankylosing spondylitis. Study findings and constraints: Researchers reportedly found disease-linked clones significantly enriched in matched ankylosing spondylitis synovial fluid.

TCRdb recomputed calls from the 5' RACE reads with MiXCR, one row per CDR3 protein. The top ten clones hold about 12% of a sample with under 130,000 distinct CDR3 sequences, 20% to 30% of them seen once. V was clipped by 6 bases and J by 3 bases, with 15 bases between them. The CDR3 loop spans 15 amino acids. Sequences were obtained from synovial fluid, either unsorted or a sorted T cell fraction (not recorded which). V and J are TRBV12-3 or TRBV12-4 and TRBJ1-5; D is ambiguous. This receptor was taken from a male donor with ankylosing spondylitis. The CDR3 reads CASSPEGHFNQPQHF. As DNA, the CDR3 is TGTGCCAGCAGCCCGGAGGGTCATTTCAATCAGCCCCAGCATTTT.